One and the same sample provided the 8 T cell receptor beta chains below, sequenced in a study of T cell repertoires in cytomegalovirus infection. No antigen has been assigned to these receptors. One entry per CDR3 protein, called by TCRdb with MiXCR from the reads. The top ten hold around 50% of the sample, which has some 150,000 distinct CDR3 sequences, about 32% seen once. The input for sequencing was CD8+ T cells from cultured PBMCs, taken from culture after CMV antigen stimulation. These receptors all come from a human donor in good health (CMV status not recorded). Some clones in this sample may be carry-over from other donors' samples.

This clonotype is a singleton in its sample. This sequence joins TRBV20-1 and TRBJ1-1; no reliable D call. The CDR3 is made up of 10 amino acids. Germline loops: CDR1 DFQATT, CDR2 SNEGSKA (reference sequence). V lost 6 bases, J lost 8 bases, and 10 bases lay in between. The DNA of the CDR3 is TGCAGTGCCTGGACTCTCGAAGCTTTCTTT. It codes for CSAWTLEAFF.

Only one count was recorded for this clonotype. The chain has TRBV27 and TRBJ2-5; D unresolved. This CDR3 has 15 amino acids. Trimming cost V 2 bases and J 5 bases, with 15 bases left between them. Germline assignment: CDR1 MNHEY and CDR2 SMNVEV (reference sequence). CDR3 sequence (DNA): TGTGCCAGCAGTTTACACGCCTCGGCAAGCGAGACCCAGTACTTC. Its protein is CASSLHASASETQYF.

The rearrangement uses TRBV5-6 and TRBJ2-7, with 7 bases aligning to TRBD1. The CDR3 is made up of 14 amino acids. The V gene end was trimmed by 4 bases and the J gene end by 4 bases; junction bases not matched to a gene: 8. Germline V gene lookup returns CDR1 SGHDT and CDR2 YYEEEE. The chain's CDR3 is CASSEGQLLYEQYF. The DNA for the CDR3 is TGTGCCAGCAGCGAGGGACAGCTTTTATACGAGCAGTACTTC.

This clonotype was observed a few times. The chain links TRBV28 to TRBJ1-4, with D unclear. Germline values: CDR1 MDHEN, CDR2 SYDVKM. The length of the CDR3 is 14 residues. Trimming cost V 7 bases and J 0 bases, with 9 bases left between them. CDR3 in amino acids: CASTEGATNEKLFF. In DNA form, the CDR3 reads TGTGCCAGCACCGAAGGCGCAACTAATGAAAAACTGTTTTTT.

This clonotype was picked up a small number of times. One end of the junction does not line up with germline, which may come from a read error. This chain joins TRBV5-3 and TRBJ1-2; D is perhaps TRBD1 (5 bases). TRBV5-3 is given ORF status, its function remaining uncertain. CDR3 size: 14 residues. In DNA form, the CDR3 reads TGTGCCAGCAGCTTCCCCGGGACGGATTATGGCTACACCTTC. Protein sequence: CASSFPGTDYGYTF.

V is TRBV2 and J is TRBJ2-6, with TRBD1 matching 9 bases. The germline CDR1 and CDR2 sequences are SNHLY and FYNNEI. The V segment lost 7 bases and the J segment 3 bases; nucleotides outside the gene matches: 13. The CDR3 totals 18 residues. The CDR3 spells CASKLPRDRADGANVLTF. The CDR3 DNA follows: TGTGCCAGCAAGCTCCCCCGGGACAGGGCCGATGGGGCCAACGTCCTGACTTTC.

This clonotype was counted a few times. The chain carries TRBV28 and TRBJ1-4, with D possibly being TRBD1 (6 bases). The V end was cut by 6 bases, the J end by 5 bases, with 13 bases between. The germline gives CDR1 MDHEN, CDR2 SYDVKM. The CDR3 contains 14 residues. DNA for the CDR3: TGTGCCAGCAGGTTACAGGGTCTAAATGAAAAACTGTTTTTT. Its protein product is CASRLQGLNEKLFF.

This sequence joins TRBV7-7 and TRBJ2-1; D might be TRBD1 (5 bases). Germline values: CDR1 SSHAT, CDR2 FNYEAQ (reference sequence). The CDR3 spans 13 residues. V was pared by 4 bases and J by 10 bases, with 14 bases between. In nucleotides, the CDR3 is TGTGCCAGCAGCTGGACAATGGACGGAGAGCAGTTCTTC. Encoded protein: CASSWTMDGEQFF.